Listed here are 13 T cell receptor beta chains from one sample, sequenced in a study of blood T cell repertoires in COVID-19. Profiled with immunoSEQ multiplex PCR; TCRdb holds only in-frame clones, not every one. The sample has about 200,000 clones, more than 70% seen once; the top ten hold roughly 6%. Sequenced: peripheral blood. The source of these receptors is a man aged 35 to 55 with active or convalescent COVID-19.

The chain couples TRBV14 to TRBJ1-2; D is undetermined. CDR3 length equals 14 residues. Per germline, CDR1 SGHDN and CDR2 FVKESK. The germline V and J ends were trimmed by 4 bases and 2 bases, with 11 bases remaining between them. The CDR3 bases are TGTGCCAGCAGCCCCCTCTCCCCGAACTATGGCTACACCTTC. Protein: CASSPLSPNYGYTF.

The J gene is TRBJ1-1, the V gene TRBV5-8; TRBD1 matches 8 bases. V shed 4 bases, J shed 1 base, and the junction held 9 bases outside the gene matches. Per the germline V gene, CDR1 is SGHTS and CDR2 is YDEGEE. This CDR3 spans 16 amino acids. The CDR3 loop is CASSPRTGKSNTEAFF. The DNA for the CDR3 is TGTGCCAGCAGCCCCCGGACAGGGAAATCGAACACTGAAGCTTTCTTT.

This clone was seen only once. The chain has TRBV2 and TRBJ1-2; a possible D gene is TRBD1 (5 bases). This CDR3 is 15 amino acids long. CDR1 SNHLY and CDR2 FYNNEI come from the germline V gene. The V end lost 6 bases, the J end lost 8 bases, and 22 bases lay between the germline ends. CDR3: CASRSFSRGTGGYTF. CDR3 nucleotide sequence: TGTGCCAGCAGAAGTTTTAGTCGCGGGACGGGCGGCTACACCTTC.

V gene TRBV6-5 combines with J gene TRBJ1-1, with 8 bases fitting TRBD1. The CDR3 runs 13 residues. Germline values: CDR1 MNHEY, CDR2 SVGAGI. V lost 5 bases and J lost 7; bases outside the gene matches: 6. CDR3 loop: CASSNYGTGEAFF. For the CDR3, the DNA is TGTGCCAGCAGTAACTATGGGACAGGTGAAGCTTTCTTT.

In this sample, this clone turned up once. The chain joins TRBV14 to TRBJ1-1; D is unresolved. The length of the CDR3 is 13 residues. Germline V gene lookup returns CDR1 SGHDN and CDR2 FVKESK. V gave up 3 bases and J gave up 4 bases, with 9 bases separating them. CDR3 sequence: CASSHRGITEAFF. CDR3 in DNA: TGTGCCAGCAGCCACCGGGGTATCACTGAAGCTTTCTTT.

The CDR3 DNA follows: TGTGCCAGCGTACGGACAGGGAGCGGCACTGAAGCTTTCTTT. This encodes CASVRTGSGTEAFF. The V gene is TRBV6-5, the J gene TRBJ1-1; 8 bases align to TRBD1. After removal of 8 bases from V and 4 bases from J, the junction contained 9 bases not matched to a gene. CDR1 is MNHEY and CDR2 is SVGAGI in the germline V gene. The CDR3 is 14 residues long.

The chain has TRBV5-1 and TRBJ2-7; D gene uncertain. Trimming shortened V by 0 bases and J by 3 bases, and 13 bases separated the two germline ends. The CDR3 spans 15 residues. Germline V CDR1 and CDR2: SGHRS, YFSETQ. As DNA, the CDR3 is TGCGCCAGCAGCTTGGGCAGACCGAACAGCTACGAGCAGTACTTC. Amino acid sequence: CASSLGRPNSYEQYF.

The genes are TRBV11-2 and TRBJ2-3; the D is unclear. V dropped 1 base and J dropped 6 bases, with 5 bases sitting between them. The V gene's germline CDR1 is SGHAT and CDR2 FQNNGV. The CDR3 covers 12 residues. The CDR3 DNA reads TGTGCCAGCAGCTTAGCCCCGGATACGCAGTATTTT. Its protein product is CASSLAPDTQYF.

The CDR3 here is CASTNAVSGQGSADTQYF. The CDR3 DNA reads as TGCGCCAGCACTAATGCCGTTTCTGGACAGGGTTCGGCAGATACGCAGTATTTT. The chain is built from TRBV5-1 and TRBJ2-3; 8 bases line up with TRBD1. V lost 6 bases to trimming and J lost 4 bases; unmatched junction nucleotides: 19. The CDR3 contains 18 residues. Germline V gene data show CDR1 as SGHRS and CDR2 as YFSETQ.

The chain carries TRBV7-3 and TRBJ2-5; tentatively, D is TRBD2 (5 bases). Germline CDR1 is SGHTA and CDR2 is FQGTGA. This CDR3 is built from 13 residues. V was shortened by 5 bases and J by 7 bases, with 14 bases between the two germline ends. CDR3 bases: TGTGCCAGCAGCCTCGACTACTCCGGGACCCAGTACTTC. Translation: CASSLDYSGTQYF.

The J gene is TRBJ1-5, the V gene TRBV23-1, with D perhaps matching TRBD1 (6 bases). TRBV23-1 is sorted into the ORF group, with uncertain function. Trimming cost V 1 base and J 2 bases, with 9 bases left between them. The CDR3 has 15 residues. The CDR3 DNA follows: TGCGCCAGCAGTCAATACAGGGTGCGCAATCAGCCCCAGCATTTT. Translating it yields CASSQYRVRNQPQHF.

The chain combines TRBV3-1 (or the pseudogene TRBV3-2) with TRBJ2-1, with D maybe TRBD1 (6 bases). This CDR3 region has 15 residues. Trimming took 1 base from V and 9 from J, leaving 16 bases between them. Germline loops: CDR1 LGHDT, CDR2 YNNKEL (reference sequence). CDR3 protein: CASSQVRTAGGEQFF. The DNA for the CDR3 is TGTGCCAGCAGCCAAGTAAGGACAGCCGGAGGTGAGCAGTTCTTC.

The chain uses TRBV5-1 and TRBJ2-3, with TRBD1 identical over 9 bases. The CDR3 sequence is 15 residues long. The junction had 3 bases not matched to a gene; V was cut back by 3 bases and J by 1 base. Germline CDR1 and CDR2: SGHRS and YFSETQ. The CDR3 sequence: CASSSRDRGTDTQYF. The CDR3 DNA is TGCGCCAGCAGCTCCCGGGACAGGGGCACAGATACGCAGTATTTT.